The present TCR beta chain was sequenced within a study of shared clonotypes between healthy human individuals. Germline V gene data show CDR1 as SGHRS and CDR2 as YFSETQ. The CDR3 covers 14 residues. V lost 4 bases to trimming and J lost 4 bases; unmatched junction nucleotides: 5. In regard to this clone: As yet, its antigen is unknown.

Study-wide results and caveats: Generation probabilities of non-shared clonotypes were lower (relative to those shared by all four donors).

Only in-frame clones appear in the TCRdb table, and some are missing; sequencing was by immunoSEQ multiplex PCR. Here the sample spans just over 2,000,000 clones, 90% to 95% being singletons. Nashville, Tennessee was home to all donors, who were Caucasian adults. Sample: naive CD4+ T cells sorted from blood. This sample's subset: CD45RA+ positively selected. The TCR originated in a man between 18 and 29 years old in good health. This rearrangement joins TRBV5-1 to TRBJ2-5; 9 bases are shared with TRBD1. The CDR3 DNA reads TGCGCCAGCAGCCCACAGGGGGCCGGAGAGACCCAGTACTTC. It yields the protein CASSPQGAGETQYF. Filled out from reference TRBV5-1 and TRBJ2-5, the complete variable domain reads KAGVTQTPRYLIKTRGQQVTLSCSPISGHRSVSWYQQTPGQGLQFLFEYFSETQRNKGNFPGRFSGRQFSNSRSEMNVSTLELGDSALYLCASSPQGAGETQYFGPGTRLLVL.